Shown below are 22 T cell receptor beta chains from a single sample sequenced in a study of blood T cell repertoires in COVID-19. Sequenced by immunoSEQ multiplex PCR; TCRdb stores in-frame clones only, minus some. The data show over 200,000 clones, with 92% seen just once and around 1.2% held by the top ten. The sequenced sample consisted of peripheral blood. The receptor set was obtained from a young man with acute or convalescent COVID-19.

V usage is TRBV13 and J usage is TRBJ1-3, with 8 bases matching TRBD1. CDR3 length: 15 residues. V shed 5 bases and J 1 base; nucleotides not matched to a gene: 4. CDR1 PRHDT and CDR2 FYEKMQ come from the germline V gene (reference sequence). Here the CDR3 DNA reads TGTGCCAGCAGCCACGACAGGGGTTCTGGAAACACCATATATTTT. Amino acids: CASSHDRGSGNTIYF.

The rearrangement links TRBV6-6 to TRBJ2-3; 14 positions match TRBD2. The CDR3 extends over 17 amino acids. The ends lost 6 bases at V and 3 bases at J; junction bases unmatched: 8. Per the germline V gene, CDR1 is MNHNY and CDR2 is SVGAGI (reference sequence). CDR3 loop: CASSRLAGGVSTDTQYF. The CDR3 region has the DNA TGTGCCAGCAGCCGACTAGCGGGGGGGGTTTCTACAGATACGCAGTATTTT.

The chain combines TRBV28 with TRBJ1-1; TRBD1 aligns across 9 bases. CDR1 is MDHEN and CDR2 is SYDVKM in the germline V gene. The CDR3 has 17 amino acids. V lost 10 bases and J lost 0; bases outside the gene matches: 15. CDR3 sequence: CATSPSGQGPMNTEAFF. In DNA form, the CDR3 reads TGTGCCACCTCTCCCTCGGGACAGGGCCCCATGAACACTGAAGCTTTCTTT.

Here the CDR3 DNA reads TGTGCCAGCTCGCGAGAGGTGGAGACCCAGTACTTC. Protein product: CASSREVETQYF. The chain carries TRBV18 and TRBJ2-5; D is unresolved. The CDR3 length is 12 residues. CDR1 and CDR2 (germline): KGHSH, LQKENI. Trimming pared 6 bases from V and 5 bases from J, leaving 10 bases between. Based on the CDR3 plus reference TRBV18 and TRBJ2-5, the full variable domain is NAGVMQNPRHLVRRRGQEARLRCSPMKGHSHVYWYRQLPEEGLKFMVYLQKENIIDESGMPKERFSAEFPKEGPSILRIQQVVRGDSAAYFCASSREVETQYFGPGTRLLVL.

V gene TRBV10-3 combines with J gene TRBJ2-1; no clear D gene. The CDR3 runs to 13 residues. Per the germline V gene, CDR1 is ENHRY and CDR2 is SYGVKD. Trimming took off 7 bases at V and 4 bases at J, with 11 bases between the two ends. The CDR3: CAITQNPYNEQFF. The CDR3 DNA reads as TGTGCCATCACCCAGAACCCATACAATGAGCAGTTCTTC.

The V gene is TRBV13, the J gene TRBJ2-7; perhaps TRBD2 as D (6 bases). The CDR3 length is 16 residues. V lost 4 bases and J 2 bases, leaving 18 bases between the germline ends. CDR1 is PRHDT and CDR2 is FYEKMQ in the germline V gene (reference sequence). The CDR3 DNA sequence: TGTGCCAGCAGCTCCCGAGTTATTGGGGGGACCTACGAGCAGTACTTC. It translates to CASSSRVIGGTYEQYF.

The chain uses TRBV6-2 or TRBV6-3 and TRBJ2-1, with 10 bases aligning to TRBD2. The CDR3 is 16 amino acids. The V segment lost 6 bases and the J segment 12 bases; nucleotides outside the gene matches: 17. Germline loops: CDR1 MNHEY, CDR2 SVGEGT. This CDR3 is CASSSPGTSATMRQFF. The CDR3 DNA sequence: TGTGCCAGCAGCTCACCCGGGACTAGCGCTACAATGAGGCAGTTCTTC.

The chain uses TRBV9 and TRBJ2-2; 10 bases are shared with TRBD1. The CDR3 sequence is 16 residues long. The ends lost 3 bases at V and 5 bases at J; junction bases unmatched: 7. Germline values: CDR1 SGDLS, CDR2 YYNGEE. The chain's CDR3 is CASSGPGQGITGELFF. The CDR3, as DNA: TGTGCCAGCAGCGGACCGGGACAGGGGATTACCGGGGAGCTGTTTTTT. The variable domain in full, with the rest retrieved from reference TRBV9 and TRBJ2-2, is DSGVTQTPKHLITATGQRVTLRCSPRSGDLSVYWYQQSLDQGLQFLIQYYNGEERAKGNILERFSAQQFPDLHSELNLSSLELGDSALYFCASSGPGQGITGELFFGEGSRLTVL.

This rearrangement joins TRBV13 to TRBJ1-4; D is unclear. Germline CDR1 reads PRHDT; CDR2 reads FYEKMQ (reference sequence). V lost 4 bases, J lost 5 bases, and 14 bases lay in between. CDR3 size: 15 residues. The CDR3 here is CASSSPGSFNEKLFF. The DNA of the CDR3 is TGTGCCAGCAGCTCTCCGGGGAGCTTCAATGAAAAACTGTTTTTT.

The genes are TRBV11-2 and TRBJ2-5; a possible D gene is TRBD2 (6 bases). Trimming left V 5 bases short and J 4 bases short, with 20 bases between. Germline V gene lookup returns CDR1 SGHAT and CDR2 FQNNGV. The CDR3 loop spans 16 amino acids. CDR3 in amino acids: CASSPRVGGGLETQYF. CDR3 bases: TGTGCCAGCAGCCCCCGGGTGGGAGGCGGATTAGAGACCCAGTACTTC. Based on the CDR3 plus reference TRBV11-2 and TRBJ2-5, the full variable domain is EAGVAQSPRYKIIEKRQSVAFWCNPISGHATLYWYQQILGQGPKLLIQFQNNGVVDDSQLPKDRFSAERLKGVDSTLKIQPAKLEDSAVYLCASSPRVGGGLETQYFGPGTRLLVL.

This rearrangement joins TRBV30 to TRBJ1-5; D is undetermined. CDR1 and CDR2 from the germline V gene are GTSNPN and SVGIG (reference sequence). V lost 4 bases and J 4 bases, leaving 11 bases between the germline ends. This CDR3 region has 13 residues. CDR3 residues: CAWTENLNQPQHF. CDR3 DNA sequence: TGTGCCTGGACGGAGAATCTGAATCAGCCCCAGCATTTT.

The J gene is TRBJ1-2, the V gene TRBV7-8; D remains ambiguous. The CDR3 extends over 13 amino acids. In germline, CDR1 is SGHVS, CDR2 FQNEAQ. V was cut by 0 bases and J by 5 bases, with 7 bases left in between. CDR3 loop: CASSLAAAYGYTF. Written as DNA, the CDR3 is TGTGCCAGCAGCTTAGCGGCGGCTTATGGCTACACCTTC.

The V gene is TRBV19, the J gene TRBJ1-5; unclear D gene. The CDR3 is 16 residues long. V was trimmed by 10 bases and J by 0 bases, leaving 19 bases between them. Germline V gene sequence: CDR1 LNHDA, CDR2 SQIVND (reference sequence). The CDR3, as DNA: TGTGCCACTCAACCCTGGCAGGAATATAGCAATCAGCCCCAGCATTTT. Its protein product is CATQPWQEYSNQPQHF.

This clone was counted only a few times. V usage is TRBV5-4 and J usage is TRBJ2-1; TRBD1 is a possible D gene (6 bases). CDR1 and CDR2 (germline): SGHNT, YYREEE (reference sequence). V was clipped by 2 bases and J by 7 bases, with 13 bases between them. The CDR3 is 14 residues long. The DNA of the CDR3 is TGTGCCAGCAGCTTCTCAGGGGATAGAAATGAGCAGTTCTTC. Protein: CASSFSGDRNEQFF.

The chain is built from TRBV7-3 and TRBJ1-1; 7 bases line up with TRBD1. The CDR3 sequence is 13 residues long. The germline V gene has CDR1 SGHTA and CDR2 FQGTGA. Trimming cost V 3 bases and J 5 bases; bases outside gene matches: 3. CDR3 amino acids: CASSFEGATEAFF. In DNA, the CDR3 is TGTGCCAGCAGCTTTGAGGGGGCGACTGAAGCTTTCTTT.

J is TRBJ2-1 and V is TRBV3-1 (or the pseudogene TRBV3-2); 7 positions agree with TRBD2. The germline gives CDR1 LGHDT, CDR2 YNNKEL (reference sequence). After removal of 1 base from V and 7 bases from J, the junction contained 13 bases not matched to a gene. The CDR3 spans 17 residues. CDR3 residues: CASSQGGAGVEFNEQFF. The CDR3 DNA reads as TGTGCCAGCAGCCAAGGAGGCGCGGGAGTGGAGTTTAATGAGCAGTTCTTC.

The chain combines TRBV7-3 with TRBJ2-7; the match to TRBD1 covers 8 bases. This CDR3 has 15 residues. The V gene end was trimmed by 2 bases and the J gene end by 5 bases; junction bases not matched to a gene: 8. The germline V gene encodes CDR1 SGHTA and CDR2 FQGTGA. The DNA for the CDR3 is TGTGCCAGCAGCTTACGGAGGACAGGGTTTGACGAGCAGTACTTC. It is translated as CASSLRRTGFDEQYF.

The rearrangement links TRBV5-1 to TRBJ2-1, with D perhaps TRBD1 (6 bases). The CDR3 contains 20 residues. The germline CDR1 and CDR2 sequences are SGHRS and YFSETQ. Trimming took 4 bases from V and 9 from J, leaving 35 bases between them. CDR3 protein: CASSHSGDGTPPAVSREQFF. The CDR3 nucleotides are TGCGCCAGCAGCCACTCAGGGGATGGGACGCCCCCCGCCGTGAGCCGTGAGCAGTTCTTC.

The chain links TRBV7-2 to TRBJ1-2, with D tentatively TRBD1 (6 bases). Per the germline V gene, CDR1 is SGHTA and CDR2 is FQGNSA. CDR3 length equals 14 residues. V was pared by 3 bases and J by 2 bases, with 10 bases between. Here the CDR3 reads CASSFKGQNYGYTF. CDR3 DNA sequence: TGTGCCAGCAGCTTCAAAGGACAGAACTATGGCTACACCTTC. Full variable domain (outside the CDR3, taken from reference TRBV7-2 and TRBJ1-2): GAGVSQSPSNKVTEKGKDVELRCDPISGHTALYWYRQSLGQGLEFLIYFQGNSAPDKSGLPSDRFSAERTGGSVSTLTIQRTQQEDSAVYLCASSFKGQNYGYTFGSGTRLTVV.

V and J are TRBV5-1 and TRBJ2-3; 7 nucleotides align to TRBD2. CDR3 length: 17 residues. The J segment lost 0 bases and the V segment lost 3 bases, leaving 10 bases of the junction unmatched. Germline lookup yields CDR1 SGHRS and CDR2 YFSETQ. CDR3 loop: CASSSGRLAPSTDTQYF. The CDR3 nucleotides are TGCGCCAGCAGCTCCGGGCGACTAGCCCCTAGCACAGATACGCAGTATTTT.

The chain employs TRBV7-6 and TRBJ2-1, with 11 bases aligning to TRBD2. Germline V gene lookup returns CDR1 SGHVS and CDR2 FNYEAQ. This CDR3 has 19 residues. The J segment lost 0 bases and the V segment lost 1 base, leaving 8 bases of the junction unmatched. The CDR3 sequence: CASSLGVAGGPNSYNEQFF. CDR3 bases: TGTGCCAGCAGCTTAGGGGTAGCGGGGGGGCCTAACTCCTACAATGAGCAGTTCTTC.

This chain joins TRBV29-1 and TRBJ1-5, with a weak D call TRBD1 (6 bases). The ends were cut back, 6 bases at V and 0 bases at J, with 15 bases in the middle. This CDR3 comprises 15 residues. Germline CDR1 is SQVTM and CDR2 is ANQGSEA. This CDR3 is CSVREGVHSNQPQHF. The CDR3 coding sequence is TGCAGCGTCCGGGAGGGGGTGCATAGCAATCAGCCCCAGCATTTT.